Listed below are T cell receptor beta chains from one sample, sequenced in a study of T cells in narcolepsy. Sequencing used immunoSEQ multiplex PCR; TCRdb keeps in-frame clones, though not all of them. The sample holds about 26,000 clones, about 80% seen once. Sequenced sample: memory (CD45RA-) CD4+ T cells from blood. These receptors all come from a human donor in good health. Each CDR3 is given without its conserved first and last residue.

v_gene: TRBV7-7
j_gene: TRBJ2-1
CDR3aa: ASSLTTGRGNEQF

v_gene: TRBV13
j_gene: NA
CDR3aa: ASSLRSEQY

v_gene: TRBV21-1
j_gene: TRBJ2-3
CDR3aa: ASSREQTSQCDTQY

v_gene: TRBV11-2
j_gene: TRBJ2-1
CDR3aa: ASSSAGAANYNEQF

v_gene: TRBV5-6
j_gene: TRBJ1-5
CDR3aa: ASSFLDSQGAIMPQH

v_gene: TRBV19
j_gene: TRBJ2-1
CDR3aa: ASSIAGGPPTNEQF

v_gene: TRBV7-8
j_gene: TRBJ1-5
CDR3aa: ASSLVLGGTGQPQH

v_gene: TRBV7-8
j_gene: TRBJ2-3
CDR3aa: ASSYSGRGGDTQY

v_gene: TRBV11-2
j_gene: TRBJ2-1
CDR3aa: ASSLDMQGYNEQF

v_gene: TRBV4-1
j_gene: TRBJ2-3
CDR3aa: ASGPIGTGTDTQY

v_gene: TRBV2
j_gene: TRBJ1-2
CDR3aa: ASREGGGYT

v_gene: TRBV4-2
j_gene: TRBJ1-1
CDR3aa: ASSQDNSPSRAEAF

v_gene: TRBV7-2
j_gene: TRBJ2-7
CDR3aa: ASSLVPGGYEQY

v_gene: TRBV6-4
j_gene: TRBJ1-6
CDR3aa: ASSEGSYNSPLH

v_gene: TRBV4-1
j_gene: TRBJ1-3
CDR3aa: ASSHVQSSGNTIY

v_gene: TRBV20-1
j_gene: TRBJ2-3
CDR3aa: SARSGFREY

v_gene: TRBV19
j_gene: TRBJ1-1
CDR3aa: ASNPDRGRMNTEAF

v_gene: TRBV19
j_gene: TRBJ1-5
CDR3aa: ASSIAPSNQPQH

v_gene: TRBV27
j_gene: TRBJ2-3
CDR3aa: ASSLSSIAGRVQY